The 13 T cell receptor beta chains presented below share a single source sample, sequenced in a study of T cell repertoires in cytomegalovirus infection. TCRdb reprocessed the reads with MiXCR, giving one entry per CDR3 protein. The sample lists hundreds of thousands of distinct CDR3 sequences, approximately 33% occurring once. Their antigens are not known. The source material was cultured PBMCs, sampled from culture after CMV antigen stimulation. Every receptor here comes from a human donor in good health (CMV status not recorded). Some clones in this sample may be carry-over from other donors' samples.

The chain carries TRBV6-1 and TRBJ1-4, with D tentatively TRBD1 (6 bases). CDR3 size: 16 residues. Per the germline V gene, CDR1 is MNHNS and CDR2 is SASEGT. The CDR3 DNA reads TGTGCTACAGGGACGTTTCGGAGCGTAACTAATGAAAAACTGTTTTTT. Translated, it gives CATGTFRSVTNEKLFF.

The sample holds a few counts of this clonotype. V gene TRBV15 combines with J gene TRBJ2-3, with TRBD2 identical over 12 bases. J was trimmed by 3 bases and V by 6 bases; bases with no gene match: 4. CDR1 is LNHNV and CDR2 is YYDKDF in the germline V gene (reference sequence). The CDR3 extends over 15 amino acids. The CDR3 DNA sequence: TGTGCCACCAGATCTAGCGGGGGGGCGACAGATACGCAGTATTTT. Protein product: CATRSSGGATDTQYF.

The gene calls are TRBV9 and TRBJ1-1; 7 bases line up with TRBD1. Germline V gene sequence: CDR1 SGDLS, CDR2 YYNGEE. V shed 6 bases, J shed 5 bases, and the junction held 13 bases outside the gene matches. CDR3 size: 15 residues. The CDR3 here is CASTNIQGGNTEAFF. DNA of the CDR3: TGTGCCAGCACCAATATCCAGGGGGGCAATACTGAAGCTTTCTTT.

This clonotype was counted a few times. The CDR3 nucleotides are TGTGCCAGCAAGGGCACCATCGGTGGCTACACCTTC. It specifies CASKGTIGGYTF. This chain connects TRBV2 to TRBJ1-2; no clear D gene. Germline V gene data show CDR1 as SNHLY and CDR2 as FYNNEI. The CDR3 contains 12 residues. The V end was cut by 7 bases, the J end by 7 bases, with 13 bases between.

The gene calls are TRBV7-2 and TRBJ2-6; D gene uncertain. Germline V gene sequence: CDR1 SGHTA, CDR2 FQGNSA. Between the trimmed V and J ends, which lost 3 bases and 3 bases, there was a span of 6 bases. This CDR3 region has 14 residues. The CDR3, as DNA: TGTGCCAGCAGCTTTTTTATTGGGGCCAACGTCCTGACTTTC. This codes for CASSFFIGANVLTF.

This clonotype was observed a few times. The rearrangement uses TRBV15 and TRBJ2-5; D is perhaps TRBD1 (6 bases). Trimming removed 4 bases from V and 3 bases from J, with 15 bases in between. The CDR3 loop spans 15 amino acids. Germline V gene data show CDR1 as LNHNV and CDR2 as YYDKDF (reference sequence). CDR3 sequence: CATSTQWTEKETQYF. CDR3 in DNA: TGTGCCACCAGCACCCAATGGACAGAGAAAGAGACCCAGTACTTC.

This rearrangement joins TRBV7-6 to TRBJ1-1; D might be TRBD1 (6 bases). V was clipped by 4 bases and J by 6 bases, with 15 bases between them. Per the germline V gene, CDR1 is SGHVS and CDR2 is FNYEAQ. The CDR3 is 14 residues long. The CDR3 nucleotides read TGTGCCAGCAGCTCCCGAGGGGGTCAGGCTGAAGCTTTCTTT. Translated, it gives CASSSRGGQAEAFF.

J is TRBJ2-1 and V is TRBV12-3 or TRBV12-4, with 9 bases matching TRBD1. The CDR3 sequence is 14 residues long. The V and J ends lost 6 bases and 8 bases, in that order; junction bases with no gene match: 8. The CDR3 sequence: CASRSGQGPDEQFF. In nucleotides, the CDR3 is TGTGCCAGCAGGTCCGGACAGGGGCCCGATGAGCAGTTCTTC.

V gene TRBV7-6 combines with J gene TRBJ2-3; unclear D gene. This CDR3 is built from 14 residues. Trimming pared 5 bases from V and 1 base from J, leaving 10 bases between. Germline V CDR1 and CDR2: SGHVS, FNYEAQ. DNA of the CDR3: TGTGCCAGCAGCCCCTCGTCCGGCACAGATACGCAGTATTTT. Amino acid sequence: CASSPSSGTDTQYF.

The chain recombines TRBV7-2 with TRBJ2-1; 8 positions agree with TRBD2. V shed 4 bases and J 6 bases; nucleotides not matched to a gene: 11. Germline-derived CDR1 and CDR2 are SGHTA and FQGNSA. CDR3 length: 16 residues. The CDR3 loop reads CASSSPLTSGLNEQFF. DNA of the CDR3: TGTGCCAGCAGCTCCCCCCTAACTAGCGGTCTCAATGAGCAGTTCTTC. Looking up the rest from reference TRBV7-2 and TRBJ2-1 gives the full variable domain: GAGVSQSPSNKVTEKGKDVELRCDPISGHTALYWYRQSLGQGLEFLIYFQGNSAPDKSGLPSDRFSAERTGGSVSTLTIQRTQQEDSAVYLCASSSPLTSGLNEQFFGPGTRLTVL.

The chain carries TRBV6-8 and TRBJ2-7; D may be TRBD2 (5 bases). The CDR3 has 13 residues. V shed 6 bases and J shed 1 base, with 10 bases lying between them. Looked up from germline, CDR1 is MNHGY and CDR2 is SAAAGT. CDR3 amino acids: CASRFSGSYEQYF. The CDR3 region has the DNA TGTGCCAGCAGGTTCTCGGGGTCCTACGAGCAGTACTTC.

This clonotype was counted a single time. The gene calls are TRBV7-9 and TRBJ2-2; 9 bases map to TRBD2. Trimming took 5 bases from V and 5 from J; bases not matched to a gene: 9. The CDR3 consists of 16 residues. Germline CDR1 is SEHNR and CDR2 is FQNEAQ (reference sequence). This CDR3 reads CASSPGTSWWTGELFF. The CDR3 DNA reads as TGTGCCAGCAGCCCCGGGACTAGCTGGTGGACCGGGGAGCTGTTTTTT.

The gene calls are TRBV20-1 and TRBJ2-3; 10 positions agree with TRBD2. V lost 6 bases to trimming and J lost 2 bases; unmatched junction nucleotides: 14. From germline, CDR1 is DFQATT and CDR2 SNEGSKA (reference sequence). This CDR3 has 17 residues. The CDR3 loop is CSAQAAGGPILTDTQYF. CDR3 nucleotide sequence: TGCAGTGCCCAGGCAGCGGGGGGGCCGATCCTCACAGATACGCAGTATTTT.